A selection of T cell receptor beta chains follows, all from one sample in a study of T cells in Graves' hyperthyroidism and ophthalmopathy. TCRdb reprocessed the multiplex PCR reads via MiXCR and lists one record per CDR3 protein. The data contain about 58,000 distinct CDR3 sequences, 40% to 55% of them singletons. The sample comprised blood. The receptors originated from a woman in her 30s with Graves' ophthalmopathy. CDR3s include the opening cysteine and the closing phenylalanine or tryptophan. Each record gives: CDR3 protein, CDR3 DNA, D gene, V gene, clone size, J gene, CDR3 length. D genes are given only for firm matches. The size field is filled for only some rows; it gives once, few, many or a size class.

CDR3: CSASLFGTEAFF; DNA: TGCAGTGCTAGTCTGTTCGGCACTGAAGCTTTCTTT; D: .; V: TRBV20-1; size: many; J: TRBJ1-1; length: 12
CDR3: CSVTGFANTEAFF; DNA: TGCAGCGTTACTGGGTTCGCGAACACTGAAGCTTTCTTT; D: .; V: TRBV29-1; size: .; J: TRBJ1-1; length: 13
CDR3: CATRPHNTGEQYF; DNA: TGTGCCACTCGACCTCACAACACCGGGGAGCAGTACTTC; D: .; V: TRBV9; size: .; J: TRBJ2-7; length: 13
CDR3: CASSLTLGSTGELFF; DNA: TGCGCCAGCAGCTTGACCCTGGGGAGCACCGGGGAGCTGTTTTTT; D: .; V: TRBV5-1; size: many; J: TRBJ2-2; length: 15
CDR3: CATLNTGELFF; DNA: TGTGCCACCTTGAACACCGGGGAGCTGTTTTTT; D: .; V: TRBV10-3; size: medium-sized; J: TRBJ2-2; length: 11
CDR3: CASSQSGSVGDTQYF; DNA: TGTGCCAGCAGCCAAAGCGGGAGTGTTGGAGATACGCAGTATTTT; D: TRBD2; V: TRBV7-8; size: .; J: TRBJ2-3; length: 15
CDR3: CASSARTGGLGQPQHF; DNA: TGTGCCAGCAGTGCCCGGACAGGGGGCTTAGGACAGCCCCAGCATTTT; D: TRBD1; V: TRBV6-1; size: many; J: TRBJ1-5; length: 16
CDR3: CAISGRQGAGDTQYF; DNA: TGTGCCATCAGTGGTAGACAGGGGGCAGGAGATACGCAGTATTTT; D: TRBD1; V: TRBV10-3; size: few; J: TRBJ2-3; length: 15
CDR3: CSAKTGDPDTQYF; DNA: TGCAGTGCTAAGACAGGGGACCCAGATACGCAGTATTTT; D: TRBD1; V: TRBV20-1; size: .; J: TRBJ2-3; length: 13
CDR3: CASSPLQGAGGYTF; DNA: TGTGCCAGCAGCCCTCTACAGGGGGCGGGTGGCTACACCTTC; D: TRBD1; V: TRBV7-6; size: .; J: TRBJ1-2; length: 14
CDR3: CASSPGGLAGVYNEQFF; DNA: TGTGCCAGCAGCCCCGGTGGGCTAGCGGGGGTCTACAATGAGCAGTTCTTC; D: TRBD2; V: TRBV9; size: many; J: TRBJ2-1; length: 17
CDR3: CASSDRVGDNEQYF; DNA: TGTGCCAGCAGTGACAGGGTCGGGGACAATGAGCAGTACTTC; D: .; V: TRBV6-1; size: .; J: TRBJ2-5; length: 14
CDR3: CASSQESGRAAVGYTF; DNA: TGTGCCAGCAGCCAAGAGTCTGGCAGGGCGGCAGTCGGCTACACCTTC; D: .; V: TRBV4-2; size: many; J: TRBJ1-2; length: 16
CDR3: CSARTGTSAIYEHF; DNA: TGCAGTGCTAGGACAGGGACTAGTGCGATATACGAGCATTTT; D: TRBD1; V: TRBV20-1; size: once; J: TRBJ1-5; length: 14
CDR3: CASSQDSWGGSPLHF; DNA: TGCGCCAGCAGCCAAGACAGTTGGGGTGGCTCACCCCTCCACTTT; D: .; V: TRBV4-1; size: many; J: TRBJ1-6; length: 15
CDR3: CSAQTQGQPNGYTF; DNA: TGCAGTGCCCAAACCCAGGGACAGCCGAATGGCTACACCTTC; D: TRBD1; V: TRBV20-1; size: many; J: TRBJ1-2; length: 14
CDR3: CASSNTGTDTQYF; DNA: TGTGCCAGCAGCAACACCGGGACAGATACGCAGTATTTT; D: .; V: TRBV6-5; size: .; J: TRBJ2-3; length: 13
CDR3: CASRPRDNEQFF; DNA: TGTGCCAGCAGGCCGAGGGACAATGAGCAGTTCTTC; D: .; V: TRBV6-2/TRBV6-3; size: many; J: TRBJ2-1; length: 12
CDR3: CSARVAGAGNTIYF; DNA: TGCAGTGCTAGAGTGGCGGGGGCTGGAAACACCATATATTTT; D: .; V: TRBV20-1; size: many; J: TRBJ1-3; length: 14
CDR3: CASSPFTGWVNEKLFF; DNA: TGTGCCAGCTCACCGTTCACGGGCTGGGTGAATGAAAAACTGTTTTTT; D: .; V: TRBV14; size: .; J: TRBJ1-4; length: 16
CDR3: CSAQREGPYEQYF; DNA: TGCAGTGCCCAGCGGGAGGGCCCCTACGAGCAGTACTTC; D: TRBD2; V: TRBV20-1; size: once; J: TRBJ2-7; length: 13
CDR3: CASSLSQGLLLTF; DNA: TGTGCCAGCAGCTTGTCCCAGGGATTATTGCTGACTTTC; D: .; V: TRBV7-8; size: .; J: TRBJ2-6; length: 13
CDR3: CASSVGVRRGLAGYGYTF; DNA: TGTGCCAGCAGCGTAGGAGTTAGGAGGGGACTAGCGGGCTATGGCTACACCTTC; D: .; V: TRBV9; size: .; J: TRBJ1-2; length: 18
CDR3: CSALMGHINQPQHF; DNA: TGCAGTGCTCTCATGGGGCATATCAATCAGCCCCAGCATTTT; D: .; V: TRBV20-1; size: once; J: TRBJ1-5; length: 14
CDR3: CAGSLASNHGYTF; DNA: TGTGCCGGCAGCTTAGCGTCCAACCATGGCTACACCTTC; D: .; V: TRBV7-9; size: .; J: TRBJ1-2; length: 13
CDR3: CSASATGPNSPLHF; DNA: TGCAGTGCTTCGGCGACAGGCCCTAATTCACCCCTCCACTTT; D: .; V: TRBV20-1; size: medium-sized; J: TRBJ1-6; length: 14
CDR3: CAISGNDRGDQPQHF; DNA: TGTGCCATCAGTGGCAACGACAGAGGGGATCAGCCCCAGCATTTT; D: .; V: TRBV10-3; size: medium-sized; J: TRBJ1-5; length: 15
CDR3: CASSQEAPGGYGYTF; DNA: TGCGCCAGCAGCCAAGAGGCCCCGGGGGGCTATGGCTACACCTTC; D: .; V: TRBV4-1; size: many; J: TRBJ1-2; length: 15
CDR3: CASSQEDVTSGNTIYF; DNA: TGTGCCAGCAGCCAAGAGGACGTAACCTCTGGAAACACCATATATTTT; D: .; V: TRBV14; size: many; J: TRBJ1-3; length: 16
CDR3: CASSVRRGAYKQYF; DNA: TGTGCCAGCAGCGTGCGCAGGGGGGCCTACAAGCAGTACTTC; D: .; V: TRBV9; size: .; J: TRBJ2-7; length: 14
CDR3: CSVEPGLMNTEAFF; DNA: TGCAGCGTTGAACCCGGACTCATGAACACTGAAGCTTTCTTT; D: .; V: TRBV29-1; size: .; J: TRBJ1-1; length: 14
CDR3: CASSLIPAGTYNEQFF; DNA: TGTGCCAGCAGTTTAATTCCGGCAGGGACTTACAATGAGCAGTTCTTC; D: .; V: TRBV25-1; size: .; J: TRBJ2-1; length: 16
CDR3: CASSFGGNNQPQHF; DNA: TGTGCCAGCAGCTTTGGGGGAAACAATCAGCCCCAGCATTTT; D: .; V: TRBV7-9; size: many; J: TRBJ1-5; length: 14
CDR3: CASSQAGTGEEKLFF; DNA: TGCGCCAGCTCCCAAGCGGGGACAGGGGAGGAAAAACTGTTTTTT; D: TRBD1; V: TRBV5-1; size: .; J: TRBJ1-4; length: 15
CDR3: CASSRDREYNEQFF; DNA: TGTGCCAGCAGCCGGGACAGAGAATACAATGAGCAGTTCTTC; D: TRBD1; V: TRBV7-2; size: .; J: TRBJ2-1; length: 14
CDR3: CASSLWDGSLAKNIQYF; DNA: TGTGCCAGCAGCTTATGGGATGGCAGTCTAGCCAAAAACATTCAGTACTTC; D: .; V: TRBV5-6; size: .; J: TRBJ2-4; length: 17
CDR3: CASRSGVRRPQHF; DNA: TGTGCCAGCAGATCAGGGGTAAGGCGGCCCCAGCATTTT; D: .; V: TRBV28; size: many; J: TRBJ1-5; length: 13
CDR3: CASSFDLLPGGPYGGYTF; DNA: TGTGCCAGCAGTTTCGACCTCCTTCCAGGGGGACCCTATGGTGGCTACACCTTC; D: TRBD1; V: TRBV6-1; size: .; J: TRBJ1-2; length: 18
CDR3: CASSISTGPYEQYF; DNA: TGTGCCAGTAGTATCTCGACAGGACCTTACGAGCAGTACTTC; D: .; V: TRBV19; size: .; J: TRBJ2-7; length: 14
CDR3: CASSQNGRTQYF; DNA: TGTGCCAGCAGCCAAAACGGGAGGACCCAGTACTTC; D: .; V: TRBV7-3; size: many; J: TRBJ2-5; length: 12
CDR3: CSARGTGADTEAFF; DNA: TGCAGTGCTAGAGGGACAGGGGCGGACACTGAAGCTTTCTTT; D: TRBD1; V: TRBV20-1; size: many; J: TRBJ1-1; length: 14
CDR3: CASSDGTVDDGNTIYF; DNA: TGTGCCAGCAGTGACGGGACCGTAGATGATGGAAACACCATATATTTT; D: .; V: TRBV6-4; size: .; J: TRBJ1-3; length: 16
CDR3: CSARGGSGRAVYF; DNA: TGCAGTGCTAGAGGGGGTAGCGGGAGGGCTGTGTACTTC; D: TRBD2; V: TRBV20-1; size: many; J: TRBJ2-7; length: 13
CDR3: CASSAGSGQPQYF; DNA: TGTGCCAGCAGCGCAGGGTCGGGTCAGCCCCAGTACTTC; D: .; V: TRBV6-1; size: .; J: TRBJ2-5; length: 13